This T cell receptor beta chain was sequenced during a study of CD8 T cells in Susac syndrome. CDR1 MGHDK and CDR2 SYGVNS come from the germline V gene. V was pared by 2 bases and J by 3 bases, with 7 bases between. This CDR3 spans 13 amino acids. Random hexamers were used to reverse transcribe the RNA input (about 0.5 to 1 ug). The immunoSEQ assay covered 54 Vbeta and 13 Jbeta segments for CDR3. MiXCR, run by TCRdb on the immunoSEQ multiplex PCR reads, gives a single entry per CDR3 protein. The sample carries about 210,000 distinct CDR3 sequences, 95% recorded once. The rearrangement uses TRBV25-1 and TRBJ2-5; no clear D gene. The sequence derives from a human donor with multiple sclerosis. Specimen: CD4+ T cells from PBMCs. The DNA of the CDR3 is TGTGCCAGCAGTGAAAACTGGGAAGAGACCCAGTACTTC. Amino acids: CASSENWEETQYF.